This T cell receptor (beta chain) is drawn from a study of cytomegalovirus exposure and HLA in healthy donors. Trimming cost V 7 bases and J 4 bases; bases outside gene matches: 10. The CDR3 length is 15 residues. Per the germline V gene, CDR1 is SEHNR and CDR2 is FQNEAQ (reference sequence). A multiplex PCR was run with 60 Vbeta primers and 13 Jbeta primers. Profiling relied on immunoSEQ multiplex PCR, and the TCRdb table lists in-frame clones only, not all of them. The top ten hold about 3.5% of the sample, which has about 82,000 clones, 70% to 80% seen once. This sequence joins TRBV7-9 and TRBJ2-3, with 8 nucleotides matching TRBD2. This receptor was taken from a middle-aged man in good health and CMV-seronegative. The sequencing input was PBMCs. In nucleotides, the CDR3 is TGTGCCAGCAACCCAGCGGGGGTCGACCCAGATACGCAGTATTTT. Its protein is CASNPAGVDPDTQYF.